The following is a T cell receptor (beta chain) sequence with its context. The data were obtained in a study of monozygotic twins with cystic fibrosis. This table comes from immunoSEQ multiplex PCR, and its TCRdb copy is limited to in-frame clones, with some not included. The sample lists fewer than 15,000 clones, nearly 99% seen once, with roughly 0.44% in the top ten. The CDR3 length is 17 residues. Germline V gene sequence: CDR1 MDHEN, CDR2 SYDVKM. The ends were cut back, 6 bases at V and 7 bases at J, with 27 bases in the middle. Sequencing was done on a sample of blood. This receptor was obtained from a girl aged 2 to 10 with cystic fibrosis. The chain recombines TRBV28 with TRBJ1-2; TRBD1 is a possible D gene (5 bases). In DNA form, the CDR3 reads TGTGCCAGCAGCAACTCTGAGGCAGGGAGGTTGTCTGGTGGCTACACCTTC. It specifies CASSNSEAGRLSGGYTF.